This is a list of T cell receptor beta chains from one sample in a study of T-cell reconstitution after alpha-beta-depleted transplantation in children. TCRdb analysed the PCR reads with MiXCR anew, one entry per CDR3 protein. The profile shows 600,000 to 800,000 distinct CDR3 sequences, approximately 14% of them singletons. The material sequenced was PBMCs, taken before TCRalphabeta/CD19-depleted stem cell transplant. Source of these receptors: a girl between 2 and 10 years old with congenital amegakaryocytic thrombocytopenia, due to receive a stem cell transplant. Each CDR3 is given with its conserved first and last residue. Each record gives: CDR3 protein, CDR3 DNA, clone size, V gene, D gene, J gene. A D gene is named only where the DNA matches it firmly. The size field is filled for only some rows; it gives once, few, many or a size class.

CDR3 protein: CASSLVGLDTQYF
CDR3 DNA: TGTGCCAGCAGCTTAGTAGGACTCGATACGCAGTATTTT
clone size: .
V gene: TRBV11-2
D gene: .
J gene: TRBJ2-3

CDR3 protein: CASIPGGFYEQYF
CDR3 DNA: TGTGCCAGCATCCCGGGGGGGTTCTACGAGCAGTACTTC
clone size: .
V gene: TRBV7-3
D gene: TRBD2
J gene: TRBJ2-7

CDR3 protein: CSASFMARLPYNEQFF
CDR3 DNA: TGCAGTGCTAGTTTTATGGCCCGCCTCCCCTACAATGAGCAGTTCTTC
clone size: .
V gene: TRBV20-1
D gene: .
J gene: TRBJ2-1

CDR3 protein: CSARSSGSYYEQYF
CDR3 DNA: TGCAGTGCTCGATCTAGCGGGAGCTACTACGAGCAGTACTTC
clone size: many
V gene: TRBV20-1
D gene: TRBD2
J gene: TRBJ2-7

CDR3 protein: CASSPPRGTSGTDTQYF
CDR3 DNA: TGTGCCAGCAGCCCACCGCGAGGCACTAGCGGCACAGATACGCAGTATTTT
clone size: few
V gene: TRBV3-1
D gene: TRBD2
J gene: TRBJ2-3

CDR3 protein: CASSHVNTEAFF
CDR3 DNA: TGCGCCAGCAGCCACGTGAACACTGAAGCTTTCTTT
clone size: many
V gene: TRBV5-1
D gene: .
J gene: TRBJ1-1

CDR3 protein: CASSLRYEQFF
CDR3 DNA: TGTGCCAGCAGCTTACGGTATGAGCAGTTCTTC
clone size: many
V gene: TRBV7-9
D gene: .
J gene: TRBJ2-1

CDR3 protein: CASSSSEGPEGYYEQYF
CDR3 DNA: TGTGCCAGCAGCTCTTCGGAGGGTCCAGAGGGCTACTACGAGCAGTACTTC
clone size: many
V gene: TRBV11-2
D gene: .
J gene: TRBJ2-7

CDR3 protein: CASSQPGNSEQYF
CDR3 DNA: TGCGCCAGCAGCCAACCAGGAAATTCCGAGCAGTACTTC
clone size: .
V gene: TRBV4-1
D gene: .
J gene: TRBJ2-7

CDR3 protein: CASRLLAGDVLGTQYF
CDR3 DNA: TGTGCCAGCAGATTACTAGCGGGAGACGTATTGGGTACGCAGTATTTT
clone size: many
V gene: TRBV6-5
D gene: TRBD2
J gene: TRBJ2-3

CDR3 protein: CASSPTQDTQYF
CDR3 DNA: TGTGCCAGCAGCCCGACTCAGGATACGCAGTATTTT
clone size: few
V gene: TRBV28
D gene: .
J gene: TRBJ2-3

CDR3 protein: CASSLATGLGSYEQYF
CDR3 DNA: TGTGCCAGCAGCTTAGCGACCGGACTAGGTTCCTACGAGCAGTACTTC
clone size: few
V gene: TRBV7-2
D gene: TRBD2
J gene: TRBJ2-7

CDR3 protein: CSALAPTNRSGANVLTF
CDR3 DNA: TGCAGTGCTCTCGCTCCGACAAATAGGTCTGGGGCCAACGTCCTGACTTTC
clone size: .
V gene: TRBV20-1
D gene: .
J gene: TRBJ2-6

CDR3 protein: CASSQSLLATYEQYF
CDR3 DNA: TGTGCCAGCAGCCAGAGCCTCCTAGCAACCTACGAGCAGTACTTC
clone size: .
V gene: TRBV6-1
D gene: .
J gene: TRBJ2-7

CDR3 protein: CATSADPGQGADEQFF
CDR3 DNA: TGTGCCACCAGTGCCGATCCGGGACAGGGGGCTGATGAGCAGTTCTTC
clone size: few
V gene: TRBV24-1
D gene: TRBD1
J gene: TRBJ2-1

CDR3 protein: CASSLPSGNYNEQFF
CDR3 DNA: TGTGCCAGCAGCTTACCTAGCGGGAACTACAATGAGCAGTTCTTC
clone size: few
V gene: TRBV5-4
D gene: TRBD2
J gene: TRBJ2-1

CDR3 protein: CSARPDSHEQYF
CDR3 DNA: TGCAGTGCTAGACCGGACAGCCACGAGCAGTACTTC
clone size: many
V gene: TRBV20-1
D gene: .
J gene: TRBJ2-7

CDR3 protein: CSVEDTSGRTQETQYF
CDR3 DNA: TGCAGCGTTGAAGATACTAGCGGGAGGACACAAGAGACCCAGTACTTC
clone size: many
V gene: TRBV29-1
D gene: TRBD2
J gene: TRBJ2-5

CDR3 protein: CASSPYQGTEQFF
CDR3 DNA: TGCGCCAGCAGCCCCTATCAGGGCACTGAGCAGTTCTTC
clone size: many
V gene: TRBV5-1
D gene: .
J gene: TRBJ2-1

CDR3 protein: CASSTDRHNEQFF
CDR3 DNA: TGCGCCAGCAGCACGGACAGGCACAATGAGCAGTTCTTC
clone size: many
V gene: TRBV5-1
D gene: TRBD1
J gene: TRBJ2-1

CDR3 protein: CASRADRVGGELFF
CDR3 DNA: TGTGCCAGCAGGGCAGACAGGGTCGGCGGGGAGCTGTTTTTT
clone size: few
V gene: TRBV2
D gene: TRBD1
J gene: TRBJ2-2

CDR3 protein: CASSHRDGYGYTF
CDR3 DNA: TGTGCCAGCAGCCACAGGGATGGCTATGGCTACACCTTC
clone size: many
V gene: TRBV12-3/TRBV12-4
D gene: .
J gene: TRBJ1-2

CDR3 protein: CASRPGTRSEQYF
CDR3 DNA: TGCGCCAGCAGACCCGGGACTAGATCCGAGCAGTACTTC
clone size: many
V gene: TRBV5-1
D gene: TRBD2
J gene: TRBJ2-7

CDR3 protein: CASGFGQGYTEAFF
CDR3 DNA: TGTGCTAGTGGTTTTGGACAGGGGTACACTGAAGCTTTCTTT
clone size: .
V gene: TRBV12-5
D gene: TRBD1
J gene: TRBJ1-1

CDR3 protein: CSAGGPEMAKNIQYF
CDR3 DNA: TGCAGTGCTGGAGGGCCCGAGATGGCCAAAAACATTCAGTACTTC
clone size: .
V gene: TRBV20-1
D gene: .
J gene: TRBJ2-4

CDR3 protein: CSARDRLNRGNTGELFF
CDR3 DNA: TGCAGTGCTAGAGATAGGTTGAACAGGGGGAACACCGGGGAGCTGTTTTTT
clone size: many
V gene: TRBV20-1
D gene: TRBD1
J gene: TRBJ2-2

CDR3 protein: CASSLEVPGTYEQYF
CDR3 DNA: TGCGCCAGCAGCTTGGAGGTCCCCGGAACCTACGAGCAGTACTTC
clone size: many
V gene: TRBV5-1
D gene: .
J gene: TRBJ2-7

CDR3 protein: CASTSNEQFF
CDR3 DNA: TGTGCCAGCACCTCGAATGAGCAGTTCTTC
clone size: many
V gene: TRBV7-8
D gene: .
J gene: TRBJ2-1

CDR3 protein: CATSRSGGRRTDTQYF
CDR3 DNA: TGTGCCACCAGCAGATCAGGGGGGAGACGCACAGATACGCAGTATTTT
clone size: .
V gene: TRBV15
D gene: .
J gene: TRBJ2-3

CDR3 protein: CASSDSGGSNEQFF
CDR3 DNA: TGTGCCAGCAGTGACTCAGGCGGGTCCAATGAGCAGTTCTTC
clone size: many
V gene: TRBV6-4
D gene: .
J gene: TRBJ2-1

CDR3 protein: CASLRDRETQYF
CDR3 DNA: TGTGCCAGCCTACGAGACAGAGAGACCCAGTACTTC
clone size: few
V gene: TRBV18
D gene: .
J gene: TRBJ2-5

CDR3 protein: CASSFSVILNTEAFF
CDR3 DNA: TGTGCCAGCAGCTTTTCAGTAATCCTGAACACTGAAGCTTTCTTT
clone size: few
V gene: TRBV7-9
D gene: .
J gene: TRBJ1-1

CDR3 protein: CASSLRVLAGDTGELFF
CDR3 DNA: TGTGCCAGCAGCTTACGGGTACTAGCGGGTGACACCGGGGAGCTGTTTTTT
clone size: many
V gene: TRBV7-2
D gene: TRBD2
J gene: TRBJ2-2

CDR3 protein: CASSFGHIRYGYTF
CDR3 DNA: TGTGCCAGCAGTTTTGGGCACATTCGCTATGGCTACACCTTC
clone size: .
V gene: TRBV12-3/TRBV12-4
D gene: .
J gene: TRBJ1-2

CDR3 protein: CATSSRLAGNNEQFF
CDR3 DNA: TGTGCCACCAGCAGTCGACTAGCGGGGAACAATGAGCAGTTCTTC
clone size: .
V gene: TRBV15
D gene: TRBD2
J gene: TRBJ2-1

CDR3 protein: CASKMTSGLLAKNIQYF
CDR3 DNA: TGTGCCAGCAAGATGACTAGCGGGCTACTAGCCAAAAACATTCAGTACTTC
clone size: few
V gene: TRBV2
D gene: TRBD2
J gene: TRBJ2-4

CDR3 protein: CSASRTGREKLFF
CDR3 DNA: TGCAGTGCTAGTCGTACAGGAAGGGAAAAACTGTTTTTT
clone size: .
V gene: TRBV20-1
D gene: .
J gene: TRBJ1-4

CDR3 protein: CAGSLLPSSYNEQFF
CDR3 DNA: TGTGCCGGCAGTTTACTACCTAGCTCCTACAATGAGCAGTTCTTC
clone size: .
V gene: TRBV12-3/TRBV12-4
D gene: .
J gene: TRBJ2-1

CDR3 protein: CASSSVLTNNEQFF
CDR3 DNA: TGTGCCAGCAGTTCGGTGTTGACGAACAATGAGCAGTTCTTC
clone size: .
V gene: TRBV28
D gene: .
J gene: TRBJ2-1

CDR3 protein: CASMPGLAGPTTGTYNEQFF
CDR3 DNA: TGTGCCAGCATGCCCGGACTAGCGGGACCAACGACCGGAACCTACAATGAGCAGTTCTTC
clone size: few
V gene: TRBV2
D gene: TRBD2
J gene: TRBJ2-1

CDR3 protein: CAPLEPGRNTGELFF
CDR3 DNA: TGTGCTCCCTTAGAGCCAGGGAGGAACACCGGGGAGCTGTTTTTT
clone size: few
V gene: TRBV7-9
D gene: .
J gene: TRBJ2-2

CDR3 protein: CSVSGIEYNEQFF
CDR3 DNA: TGCAGCGTCTCGGGGATTGAATACAATGAGCAGTTCTTC
clone size: many
V gene: TRBV29-1
D gene: .
J gene: TRBJ2-1

CDR3 protein: CASSFRASTDTQYF
CDR3 DNA: TGTGCCAGCAGTTTCAGGGCAAGCACAGATACGCAGTATTTT
clone size: many
V gene: TRBV28
D gene: .
J gene: TRBJ2-3

CDR3 protein: CSAFVVETQYF
CDR3 DNA: TGCAGCGCCTTCGTTGTTGAGACCCAGTACTTC
clone size: many
V gene: TRBV29-1
D gene: .
J gene: TRBJ2-5

CDR3 protein: CASSYPLGSNEQFF
CDR3 DNA: TGTGCCAGCAGTTACCCCCTCGGGTCTAATGAGCAGTTCTTC
clone size: many
V gene: TRBV6-5
D gene: .
J gene: TRBJ2-1

CDR3 protein: CASSLKSGPGTEAFF
CDR3 DNA: TGCGCCAGCAGCTTGAAATCGGGGCCTGGGACTGAAGCTTTCTTT
clone size: many
V gene: TRBV5-1
D gene: .
J gene: TRBJ1-1